A selection of T cell receptor beta chains follows, all from one sample in a study of blood T cell repertoires in COVID-19. Libraries were prepared by immunoSEQ multiplex PCR; TCRdb keeps only in-frame clonotypes and omits some of them. The table shows approximately 220,000 clones, with about 86% occurring only once. The sequencing input was peripheral blood. The receptors were gathered from a woman in her 30s who had recovered from COVID-19. CDR3s include the opening cysteine and the closing phenylalanine or tryptophan. Clone size appears in some rows only: once, few, many, or a class for an expanded clone.

V	size	J	CDR3
TRBV24-1	NA	TRBJ1-2	CATSDPDSGYTF
TRBV5-4	NA	TRBJ2-7	CASSRGQGDEQYF
TRBV19	NA	TRBJ1-5	CASSERGGGYQPQHF
TRBV30	NA	TRBJ2-7	CAWSVRGYASYEQYF
TRBV2	NA	TRBJ1-5	CASSEARPVNQPQHF
TRBV4-1	once	TRBJ2-2	CASSQQLTSGSRTGELFF
TRBV10-3	once	TRBJ2-1	CAISAGTSGRAHEQFF
TRBV27	NA	TRBJ2-7	CASRWTSGSYEQYF
TRBV7-2	NA	TRBJ2-3	CASSLSAGGADTQYF
TRBV5-4	few	TRBJ1-4	CASSFKPGQPFEKLFF
TRBV6-5	NA	TRBJ2-7	CASSYGRGYYEQYF
TRBV10-3	NA	TRBJ2-2	CAISEFLLAGQNTGELFF
TRBV27	NA	TRBJ2-1	CASSLPGRAVQFF
TRBV5-1	NA	TRBJ1-6	CASSSGTVANSPLHF
TRBV7-6	NA	TRBJ1-2	CASSPADRANGYTF
TRBV15	NA	TRBJ1-5	CATSWTGGDNQPQHF
TRBV24-1	NA	TRBJ2-3	CATRDTSGRTPDTQYF
TRBV7-2	NA	TRBJ2-5	CASSLGLGGETQYF
TRBV7-9	NA	TRBJ2-4	CASSFTGQGNIQYF
TRBV30	NA	TRBJ2-1	CAWSSFGSYEQFF
TRBV7-7	NA	TRBJ2-1	CASSRGQGAYNEQFF
TRBV5-1	few	TRBJ2-3	CASSFLAGSDTQYF
TRBV6-6	NA	TRBJ2-7	CASSPILDWDSSYEQYF
TRBV10-1	NA	TRBJ1-6	CASTPDRVSSPLHF
TRBV2	medium-sized	TRBJ2-1	CASSESLQLAGVWGEQFF
TRBV27	few	TRBJ1-5	CASRTGAVGQPQHF
TRBV28	once	TRBJ2-1	CASSSASGHLRNEQFF
TRBV28	NA	TRBJ2-7	CASSLTLAVGSYEQYF
TRBV6-1	once	TRBJ1-3	CASSAQYRGSGNTIYF
TRBV5-1	NA	TRBJ2-3	CASSSWTGRLSTDTQYF
TRBV12-5	once	TRBJ2-1	CASGTRTDNEQFF
TRBV7-3	NA	TRBJ2-7	CASSLTRLAGTYEQYF
TRBV3-1/TRBV3-2	NA	TRBJ2-1	CASSQGTHRGPYNEQFF
TRBV29-1	NA	TRBJ2-3	CSVLTDTQYF
TRBV20-1	few	TRBJ2-4	CSASDTSGGGYIQYF
TRBV19	NA	TRBJ1-1	CASEGATEAFF
TRBV7-2	NA	TRBJ2-7	CASSSASEQYF
TRBV29-1	few	TRBJ2-1	CSVEIPGLAGGHYNEQFF
TRBV2	NA	TRBJ2-1	CASSENPSGVYNEQFF
TRBV4-1	NA	TRBJ1-5	CASSLGPGTPFLPQHF
TRBV30	NA	TRBJ1-2	CAWKKAGIIYGYTF
TRBV6-5	once	TRBJ2-5	CASSSYEVKETQYF
TRBV6-5	NA	TRBJ2-5	CASGDRTAGQETQYF
TRBV9	NA	TRBJ2-7	CASSGRGRGEQYF
TRBV5-1	NA	TRBJ1-3	CASSLSQGSGNTIYF
TRBV6-5	NA	TRBJ2-1	CASGLTGTSPNEQFF
TRBV7-3	few	TRBJ2-3	CASSGDTDTQYF
TRBV28	NA	TRBJ2-7	CASTQGGRSSYEQYF
TRBV12-5	NA	TRBJ2-7	CASGSYGGGYEQYF
TRBV5-4	NA	TRBJ2-1	CASSQVGVGVYNEQFF
TRBV19	NA	TRBJ1-2	CASSIPDRSYGYTF
TRBV15	NA	TRBJ2-7	CATSRDASGSSYEQYF
TRBV30	NA	TRBJ2-3	CASILAGGDTQYF
TRBV19	NA	TRBJ2-3	CASNMGGRGRGDTQYF
TRBV10-3	NA	TRBJ1-1	CAISAPGGTNTEAFF
TRBV7-6	NA	TRBJ1-4	CASSAEYATNEKLFF